The 12 T cell receptor beta chains reported below all come from one sample, sequenced in a study of vaccination effects on CD4 cells after COVID-19. With about ten days of culture completed, CD4+ T cells were isolated. Their antigen targets remain unknown. Clones were sequenced by immunoSEQ multiplex PCR, and TCRdb holds only the in-frame ones, with some missing. The sample carries about 76,000 clones, around 77% recorded once. The sequencing used CD4+ T cells from PBMCs cultured without peptide, collected before COVID-19 vaccination. These receptors were collected from a human donor who received a COVID-19 vaccine.

V and J are TRBV28 and TRBJ1-4; maybe TRBD1 (6 bases). Trimming cost V 8 bases and J 4 bases, with 14 bases left between them. Germline CDR1 and CDR2: MDHEN and SYDVKM. This CDR3 is built from 14 residues. The CDR3 protein is CASVRQAYNEKLFF. The CDR3 DNA reads TGTGCCAGCGTGCGACAGGCCTATAATGAAAAACTGTTTTTT.

The chain employs TRBV28 and TRBJ1-2; D is ambiguous. Germline loops: CDR1 MDHEN, CDR2 SYDVKM. V gave up 2 bases and J gave up 2 bases, with 6 bases separating them. CDR3 length: 13 amino acids. The CDR3 loop is CASSLTVNYGYTF. The CDR3 region has the DNA TGTGCCAGCAGTTTAACGGTAAACTATGGCTACACCTTC.

The table lists this clone with a count of one. The rearrangement joins TRBV6-5 to TRBJ1-5; 9 positions agree with TRBD1. Germline V gene data show CDR1 as MNHEY and CDR2 as SVGAGI. The CDR3 sequence is 15 residues long. The V gene end was trimmed by 6 bases and the J gene end by 3 bases; junction bases not matched to a gene: 6. In DNA, the CDR3 is TGTGCCAGCAGGTTGGGACAGGGTAACAATCAGCCCCAGCATTTT. Translating it yields CASRLGQGNNQPQHF.

The V gene is TRBV6-6, the J gene TRBJ2-5; tentatively, D is TRBD1 or TRBD2 (5 bases each). Trimming shortened V by 5 bases and J by 5 bases, and 21 bases separated the two germline ends. Germline CDR1 and CDR2: MNHNY and SVGAGI (reference sequence). The CDR3 runs 16 residues. In DNA form, the CDR3 reads TGTGCCAGCAGTCCGGGACGGATGATACTTTGGGAGACCCAGTACTTC. This gives the protein CASSPGRMILWETQYF.

The chain combines TRBV5-1 with TRBJ1-1, with 8 bases identical to TRBD1. CDR1 and CDR2 from the germline V gene are SGHRS and YFSETQ. CDR3 length: 13 residues. The J segment lost 10 bases and the V segment lost 9 bases, leaving 14 bases of the junction unmatched. Here the CDR3 DNA reads TGCGCCACGGGGGAGACAGGGGCCACGGCAGCTTTCTTT. Amino acid sequence: CATGETGATAAFF.

V gene TRBV6-5 combines with J gene TRBJ1-2; 7 bases line up with TRBD1. V was pared by 4 bases and J by 7 bases, with 9 bases of the junction left unmatched. Germline lookup yields CDR1 MNHEY and CDR2 SVGAGI. The CDR3 totals 14 residues. In nucleotides, the CDR3 is TGTGCCAGCAGTTCAGACAGGGTATCGGGTGGCTACACCTTC. It translates to CASSSDRVSGGYTF.

V usage is TRBV5-1 and J usage is TRBJ2-3; D might be TRBD1 (5 bases). The V end was cut by 0 bases, the J end by 6 bases, with 11 bases between. Germline V lookup: CDR1 SGHRS, CDR2 YFSETQ. There are 14 residues in the CDR3. This chain's CDR3 is CASSLALGLDTQYF. CDR3 DNA sequence: TGCGCCAGCAGCTTGGCCCTGGGGCTGGATACGCAGTATTTT.

The CDR3 sequence: CASSEAPDRWAFF. CDR3 coding DNA: TGTGCCAGCAGTGAAGCGCCTGACCGATGGGCTTTCTTT. V and J are TRBV6-1 and TRBJ1-1, with no clear D. Trimming left V 0 bases short and J 11 bases short, with 13 bases between. CDR1 is MNHNS and CDR2 is SASEGT in the germline V gene. The CDR3 covers 13 residues.

This chain uses TRBV10-2 with TRBJ1-3, with D uncertain. This CDR3 comprises 15 residues. The germline gives CDR1 WSHSY, CDR2 SAAADI. The germline V and J ends were trimmed by 3 bases and 7 bases, with 16 bases remaining between them. CDR3 amino acids: CASSDVLGVRNTIYF. CDR3 coding DNA: TGCGCCAGCAGTGATGTTTTGGGAGTTAGGAACACCATATATTTT.

The V call is TRBV6-6, the J call TRBJ1-5, with D uncertain. The CDR3 is 16 amino acids. Germline assignment: CDR1 MNHNY and CDR2 SVGAGI (reference sequence). Deletions cut 2 bases from V and 2 bases from J, with 13 bases between. The CDR3 sequence is CASSYNSPGGNQPQHF. For the CDR3, the DNA is TGTGCCAGCAGTTACAACAGCCCCGGGGGCAATCAGCCCCAGCATTTT.

In its sample, this clone was seen once. The CDR3 loop reads CASSHRLAELQETQYF. For the CDR3, the DNA is TGTGCCAGCAGCCATCGACTAGCGGAGCTACAAGAGACCCAGTACTTC. The chain joins TRBV3-1 (or the pseudogene TRBV3-2) to TRBJ2-5, with 9 bases identical to TRBD2. Germline assignment: CDR1 LGHDT and CDR2 YNNKEL (reference sequence). V was clipped by 3 bases and J by 2 bases; unmatched bases: 7. The CDR3 length is 16 residues.

Details on this clone: The sample carries other DNA sequences with the same CDR3. The genes are TRBV30 and TRBJ1-5; D unresolved. Germline CDR1 GTSNPN, CDR2 SVGIG (reference sequence). This CDR3 comprises 13 residues. V gave up 1 base and J gave up 0 bases, with 4 bases separating them. CDR3 DNA: TGTGCCTGGAGTGCTGGTAGCAATCAGCCCCAGCATTTT. Translating it yields CAWSAGSNQPQHF.